Listed below are T cell receptor beta chains from one sample, sequenced in a study of cytomegalovirus exposure and HLA in healthy donors. Clones were sequenced by immunoSEQ multiplex PCR, and TCRdb holds only the in-frame ones, with some missing. Of 100,000 to 150,000 clones listed, 75% to 85% are singletons. Sequenced: PBMCs. The receptors come from a man aged 45-65 years in good health and CMV-seronegative. CDR3s include the opening cysteine and the closing phenylalanine or tryptophan. The order of the fields is J gene, D gene, V gene, clone size, CDR3 DNA, CDR3 protein. The D gene is left open where the match is weak. The size entry is marked missing in some rows and otherwise reads once, few, many or a size class.

J gene: TRBJ2-3
D gene: .
V gene: TRBV5-1
clone size: .
CDR3 DNA: TGCGCCAGCAGCCCTTCGGACATCTTGACAGATACGCAGTATTTT
CDR3 protein: CASSPSDILTDTQYF

J gene: TRBJ2-7
D gene: TRBD1
V gene: TRBV4-1
clone size: .
CDR3 DNA: TGCGCCAGCAGCCAAGGACTCCGGGACAGGGGTGGCGAGCAGTACTTC
CDR3 protein: CASSQGLRDRGGEQYF

J gene: TRBJ1-5
D gene: TRBD1
V gene: TRBV7-8
clone size: .
CDR3 DNA: TGTGCCAGCAGCTTAGACCGTTCCGGGACAGTTAGCAATCAGCCCCAGCATTTT
CDR3 protein: CASSLDRSGTVSNQPQHF

J gene: TRBJ2-3
D gene: .
V gene: TRBV5-1
clone size: once
CDR3 DNA: TGCGCCAGCAGCCTCCGGGACACCAACACAGATACGCAGTATTTT
CDR3 protein: CASSLRDTNTDTQYF

J gene: TRBJ2-7
D gene: TRBD1
V gene: TRBV2
clone size: .
CDR3 DNA: TGTGCCAGCTTAGGGACAGGTTCCTACGAGCAGTACTTC
CDR3 protein: CASLGTGSYEQYF

J gene: TRBJ1-1
D gene: TRBD1
V gene: TRBV9
clone size: .
CDR3 DNA: TGTGCCAGCAGCGTAGCTAGCAGGGGGTACACTGAAGCTTTCTTT
CDR3 protein: CASSVASRGYTEAFF

J gene: TRBJ2-7
D gene: TRBD2
V gene: TRBV4-1
clone size: .
CDR3 DNA: TGCGCCAGCAGCCAGCTAGCGGGGTACGAGCAGTACTTC
CDR3 protein: CASSQLAGYEQYF

J gene: TRBJ2-7
D gene: TRBD2
V gene: TRBV5-1
clone size: .
CDR3 DNA: TGCGCCAGCAGCTTGGGCGGGGGAAACTACGAGCAGTACTTC
CDR3 protein: CASSLGGGNYEQYF

J gene: TRBJ1-5
D gene: .
V gene: TRBV6-1
clone size: .
CDR3 DNA: TGTGCCAGCAGTCTGGGGGGGAACCATCAGCCCCAGCATTTT
CDR3 protein: CASSLGGNHQPQHF

J gene: TRBJ1-1
D gene: .
V gene: TRBV6-5
clone size: .
CDR3 DNA: TGTGCCAGCAGCCGTTCCGGGGGACCCACTGAAGCTTTCTTT
CDR3 protein: CASSRSGGPTEAFF

J gene: TRBJ1-5
D gene: TRBD1
V gene: TRBV30
clone size: .
CDR3 DNA: TGTGCCTGGGGTACAGGACAGGGGAATCAGCCCCAGCATTTT
CDR3 protein: CAWGTGQGNQPQHF

J gene: TRBJ2-7
D gene: TRBD1
V gene: TRBV20-1
clone size: .
CDR3 DNA: TGCAGTGCGGCAGGGGGTTACGAGCAGTACTTC
CDR3 protein: CSAAGGYEQYF

J gene: TRBJ2-7
D gene: .
V gene: TRBV18
clone size: few
CDR3 DNA: TGTGCCAGCTCGGCGACAGCAGCCTACGAGCAGTACTTC
CDR3 protein: CASSATAAYEQYF

J gene: TRBJ2-1
D gene: TRBD1
V gene: TRBV29-1
clone size: .
CDR3 DNA: TGCAGCGTTGAGGGGACAGGGGGGACCTACAATGAGCAGTTCTTC
CDR3 protein: CSVEGTGGTYNEQFF

J gene: TRBJ2-1
D gene: TRBD1
V gene: TRBV6-5
clone size: .
CDR3 DNA: TGTGCCAGCAGTTACTCGAGTCCAGGGGGCGGGGATGAGCAGTTCTTC
CDR3 protein: CASSYSSPGGGDEQFF

J gene: TRBJ1-4
D gene: .
V gene: TRBV19
clone size: .
CDR3 DNA: TGTGCCAGTAGTATGCGACAGGAGCCTAATGAAAAACTGTTTTTT
CDR3 protein: CASSMRQEPNEKLFF

J gene: TRBJ2-1
D gene: .
V gene: TRBV7-6
clone size: .
CDR3 DNA: TGTGCCAGCAGCTTAGGGCAGAATGAGCAGTTCTTC
CDR3 protein: CASSLGQNEQFF

J gene: TRBJ1-4
D gene: .
V gene: TRBV15
clone size: .
CDR3 DNA: TGTGCCACCAGCAGACAGGGCCCTGAAAAACTGTTTTTT
CDR3 protein: CATSRQGPEKLFF

J gene: TRBJ2-1
D gene: .
V gene: TRBV14
clone size: .
CDR3 DNA: TGTGCCAGCAGCCCGTCTAACTACAATGAGCAGTTCTTC
CDR3 protein: CASSPSNYNEQFF

J gene: TRBJ1-5
D gene: TRBD1
V gene: TRBV5-1
clone size: .
CDR3 DNA: TGCGCCAGCAGTCCCGGACAGGGGGTTCAGCCCCAGCATTTT
CDR3 protein: CASSPGQGVQPQHF

J gene: TRBJ2-5
D gene: .
V gene: TRBV11-2
clone size: .
CDR3 DNA: TGTGCCAGCAGCTTAGGGACTCGGGAGACCCAGTACTTC
CDR3 protein: CASSLGTRETQYF

J gene: TRBJ1-1
D gene: .
V gene: TRBV6-1
clone size: .
CDR3 DNA: TGTGCCACCCCGGAGGCCGGGGGCACTGAAGCTTTCTTT
CDR3 protein: CATPEAGGTEAFF

J gene: TRBJ1-4
D gene: .
V gene: TRBV4-2
clone size: .
CDR3 DNA: TGTGCCAGCAGCCAAGAGTTCCTCGGAACTAATGAAAAACTGTTTTTT
CDR3 protein: CASSQEFLGTNEKLFF

J gene: TRBJ1-1
D gene: .
V gene: TRBV5-4
clone size: .
CDR3 DNA: TGTGCCAGCAGCTTGAGTCAGGGTGAAGCTTTCTTT
CDR3 protein: CASSLSQGEAFF

J gene: TRBJ2-1
D gene: .
V gene: TRBV19
clone size: .
CDR3 DNA: TGTGCCAGTAGTATACAGGGCTTGAATGAGCAGTTCTTC
CDR3 protein: CASSIQGLNEQFF

J gene: TRBJ2-3
D gene: TRBD2
V gene: TRBV7-9
clone size: .
CDR3 DNA: TGTGCCAGCAGCTTAGGAGGGACTATCTCGACGCAGTATTTT
CDR3 protein: CASSLGGTISTQYF

J gene: TRBJ2-1
D gene: .
V gene: TRBV30
clone size: .
CDR3 DNA: TGTGCCTGGGGAGCCGCTGAGCAGTTCTTC
CDR3 protein: CAWGAAEQFF

J gene: TRBJ2-5
D gene: .
V gene: TRBV15
clone size: .
CDR3 DNA: TGTGCCACCAGCAGAACTCGGAGGGATCCGATGGGGGAGACCCAGTACTTC
CDR3 protein: CATSRTRRDPMGETQYF

J gene: TRBJ2-1
D gene: .
V gene: TRBV4-3
clone size: few
CDR3 DNA: TGCGCCAGCAGCCAAGATAATGTGCGGGGAGAGCAGTTCTTC
CDR3 protein: CASSQDNVRGEQFF

J gene: TRBJ2-2
D gene: .
V gene: TRBV14
clone size: few
CDR3 DNA: TGTGCCAGCAGCCAAGTTGGCGGACTGAACACCGGGGAGCTGTTTTTT
CDR3 protein: CASSQVGGLNTGELFF